Following are 5 T cell receptor beta chains from one sample sequenced in a study of response to subunit inactivated influenza vaccine. TCRdb re-called the RT-PCR reads with MiXCR, one entry per CDR3 protein. Found here are 500,000 to 600,000 distinct CDR3 sequences, approximately 11% of them singletons; the top ten hold approximately 10%. This sample also appeared in a second study, on T cells expressing NK-cell markers. As that study records: UMIs were included in TCR beta cDNA generated by 5'RACE template switching.

This specimen was PBMCs from blood, taken on the day of vaccination. These receptors all come from a man aged 50 or older who received an inactivated influenza vaccine.

This clonotype was seen a handful of times. The gene calls are TRBV28 and TRBJ2-5; 9 bases match TRBD1. Germline V lookup: CDR1 MDHEN, CDR2 SYDVKM. After removal of 1 base from V and 3 bases from J, the junction contained 12 bases not matched to a gene. The CDR3 is made up of 18 amino acids. This chain's CDR3 is CASSLFGTGFSPKETQYF. CDR3 nucleotide sequence: TGTGCCAGCAGTTTATTTGGGACAGGGTTTAGTCCAAAAGAGACCCAGTACTTC.

The chain couples TRBV20-1 to TRBJ1-2; D is unresolved. CDR1 is DFQATT and CDR2 is SNEGSKA in the germline V gene (reference sequence). The CDR3 extends over 13 amino acids. Trimming removed 6 bases at V and 4 bases at J, with 15 bases between. CDR3 in amino acids: CSATAEESYGYTF. CDR3 nucleotide sequence: TGCAGTGCCACCGCAGAGGAAAGCTATGGCTACACCTTC.

The rearrangement joins TRBV30 to TRBJ2-5; D possibly corresponds to TRBD2 (6 bases). CDR3 length: 11 amino acids. V was cut by 4 bases and J by 7 bases, with 10 bases left in between. Germline CDR1 is GTSNPN and CDR2 is SVGIG (reference sequence). CDR3 region: CAWTIGGTQYF. The CDR3 DNA is TGTGCCTGGACAATCGGGGGGACCCAGTACTTC.

This clonotype was found many times. This chain joins TRBV28 and TRBJ2-1; D gene unclear. The CDR3 covers 15 residues. Trimming shortened V by 6 bases and J by 0 bases, and 12 bases separated the two germline ends. Germline assignment: CDR1 MDHEN and CDR2 SYDVKM. CDR3 in amino acids: CASSLTLSSYNEQFF. In nucleotides, the CDR3 is TGTGCCAGCAGCCTCACATTAAGCTCCTACAATGAGCAGTTCTTC.

This clonotype came up a few times. The V gene is TRBV12-3 or TRBV12-4, the J gene TRBJ1-2; D not certain. CDR3 size: 13 residues. The V gene lost 2 bases and the J gene lost 8 bases, with 12 bases spanning the gap. This chain's CDR3 is CASSLTRVTGYTF. CDR3 nucleotide sequence: TGTGCCAGCAGTTTAACCCGGGTGACCGGCTACACCTTC.